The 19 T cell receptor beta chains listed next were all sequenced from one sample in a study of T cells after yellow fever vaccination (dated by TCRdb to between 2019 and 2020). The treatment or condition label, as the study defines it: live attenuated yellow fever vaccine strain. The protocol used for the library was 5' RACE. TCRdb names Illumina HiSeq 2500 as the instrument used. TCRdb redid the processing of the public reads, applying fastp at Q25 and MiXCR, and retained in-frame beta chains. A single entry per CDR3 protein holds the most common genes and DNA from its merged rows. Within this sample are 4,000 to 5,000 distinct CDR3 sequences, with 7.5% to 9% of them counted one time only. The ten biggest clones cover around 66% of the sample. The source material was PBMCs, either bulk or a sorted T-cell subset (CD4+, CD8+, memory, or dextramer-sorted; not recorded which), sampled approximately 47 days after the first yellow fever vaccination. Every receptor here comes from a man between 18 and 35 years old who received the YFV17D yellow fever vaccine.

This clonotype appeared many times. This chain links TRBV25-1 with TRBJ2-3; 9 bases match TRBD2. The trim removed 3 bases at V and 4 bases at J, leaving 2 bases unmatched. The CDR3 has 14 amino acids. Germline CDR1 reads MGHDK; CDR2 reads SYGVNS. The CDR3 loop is CASSEGLAPDTQYF. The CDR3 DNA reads TGTGCCAGCAGTGAGGGACTAGCCCCAGATACGCAGTATTTT.

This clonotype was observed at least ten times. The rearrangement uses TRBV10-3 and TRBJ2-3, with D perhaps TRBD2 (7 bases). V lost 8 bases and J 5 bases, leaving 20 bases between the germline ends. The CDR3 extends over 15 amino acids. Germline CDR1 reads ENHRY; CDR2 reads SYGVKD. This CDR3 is CAIEGGGDSEDTQYF. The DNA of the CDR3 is TGTGCCATCGAAGGGGGGGGGGATTCGGAAGATACGCAGTATTTT.

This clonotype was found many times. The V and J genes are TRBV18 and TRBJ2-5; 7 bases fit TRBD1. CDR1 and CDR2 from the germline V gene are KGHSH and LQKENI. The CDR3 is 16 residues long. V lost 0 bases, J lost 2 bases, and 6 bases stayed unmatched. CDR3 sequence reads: CASSPPARGFQETQYF. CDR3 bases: TGTGCCAGCTCACCACCGGCCAGGGGGTTTCAAGAGACCCAGTACTTC.

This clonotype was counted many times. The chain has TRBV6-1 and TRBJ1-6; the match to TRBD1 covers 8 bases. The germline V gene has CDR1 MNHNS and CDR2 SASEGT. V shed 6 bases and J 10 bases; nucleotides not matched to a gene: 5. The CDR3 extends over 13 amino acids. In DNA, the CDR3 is TGTGCCAGCAGACGGACAGGGAGGTCACCCCTCCACTTT. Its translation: CASRRTGRSPLHF.

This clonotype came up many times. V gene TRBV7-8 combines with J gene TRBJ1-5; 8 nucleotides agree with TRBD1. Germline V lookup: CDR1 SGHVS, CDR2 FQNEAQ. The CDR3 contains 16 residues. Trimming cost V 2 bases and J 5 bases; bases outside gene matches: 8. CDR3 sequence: CASSLIQGALDQPQHF. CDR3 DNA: TGTGCCAGCAGCTTAATTCAGGGGGCCCTGGATCAGCCCCAGCATTTT.

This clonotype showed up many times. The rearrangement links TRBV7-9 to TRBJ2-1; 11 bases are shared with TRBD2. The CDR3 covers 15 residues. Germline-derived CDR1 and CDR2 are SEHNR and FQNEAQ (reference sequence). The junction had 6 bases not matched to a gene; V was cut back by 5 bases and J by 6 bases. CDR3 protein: CASSHQTSGANEQFF. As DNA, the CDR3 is TGTGCCAGCAGCCACCAGACTAGCGGGGCCAATGAGCAGTTCTTC.

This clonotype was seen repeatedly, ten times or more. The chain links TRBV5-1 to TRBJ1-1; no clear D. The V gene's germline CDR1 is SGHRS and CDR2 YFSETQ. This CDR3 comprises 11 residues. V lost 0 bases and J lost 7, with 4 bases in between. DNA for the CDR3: TGCGCCAGCAGCTTGGAGGGTGAAGCTTTCTTT. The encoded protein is CASSLEGEAFF. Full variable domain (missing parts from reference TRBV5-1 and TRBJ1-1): KAGVTQTPRYLIKTRGQQVTLSCSPISGHRSVSWYQQTPGQGLQFLFEYFSETQRNKGNFPGRFSGRQFSNSRSEMNVSTLELGDSALYLCASSLEGEAFFGQGTRLTVV.

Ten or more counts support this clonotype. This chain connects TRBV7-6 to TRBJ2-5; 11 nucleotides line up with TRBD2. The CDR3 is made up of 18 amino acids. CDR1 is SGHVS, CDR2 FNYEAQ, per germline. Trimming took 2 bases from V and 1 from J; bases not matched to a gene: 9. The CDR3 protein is CASSLTLTSGGFQETQYF. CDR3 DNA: TGTGCCAGCAGCTTAACCCTTACTAGCGGGGGATTCCAAGAGACCCAGTACTTC.

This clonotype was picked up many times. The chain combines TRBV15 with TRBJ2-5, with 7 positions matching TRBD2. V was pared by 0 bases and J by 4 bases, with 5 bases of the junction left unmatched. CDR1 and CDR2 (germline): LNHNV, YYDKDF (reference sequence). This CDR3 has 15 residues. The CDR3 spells CATSREASGLETQYF. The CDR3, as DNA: TGTGCCACCAGCAGAGAGGCTAGCGGACTAGAGACCCAGTACTTC.

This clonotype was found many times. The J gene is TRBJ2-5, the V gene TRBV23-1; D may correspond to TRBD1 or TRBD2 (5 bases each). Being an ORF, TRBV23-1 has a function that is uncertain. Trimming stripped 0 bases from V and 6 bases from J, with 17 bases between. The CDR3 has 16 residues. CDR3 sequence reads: CASSQSSAGILKTQYF. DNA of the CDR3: TGCGCCAGCAGTCAATCTAGCGCAGGGATCTTAAAGACCCAGTACTTC.

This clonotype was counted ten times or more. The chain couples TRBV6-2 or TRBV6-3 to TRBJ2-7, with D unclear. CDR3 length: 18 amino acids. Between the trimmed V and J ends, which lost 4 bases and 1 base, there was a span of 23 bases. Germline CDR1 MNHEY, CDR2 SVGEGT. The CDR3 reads CASSFPGFGGPQSYEQYF. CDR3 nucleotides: TGTGCCAGCAGTTTCCCCGGATTTGGCGGCCCGCAATCCTACGAGCAGTACTTC.

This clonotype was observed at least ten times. CDR3 loop: CASEGFTGELFF. The CDR3 DNA follows: TGTGCCAGCGAGGGGTTCACCGGGGAGCTGTTTTTT. The chain joins TRBV7-2 to TRBJ2-2; either TRBD1 or TRBD2 may fit D (5 bases each). V was trimmed by 8 bases and J by 4 bases, leaving 8 bases between them. CDR1 and CDR2 (germline): SGHTA, FQGNSA. CDR3 length equals 12 residues.

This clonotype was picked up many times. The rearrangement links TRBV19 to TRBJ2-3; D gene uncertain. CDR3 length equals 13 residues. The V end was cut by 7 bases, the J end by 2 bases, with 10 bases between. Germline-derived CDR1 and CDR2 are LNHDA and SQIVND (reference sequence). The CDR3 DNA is TGTGCCAGTAAGAGATCATACACAGATACGCAGTATTTT. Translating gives CASKRSYTDTQYF.

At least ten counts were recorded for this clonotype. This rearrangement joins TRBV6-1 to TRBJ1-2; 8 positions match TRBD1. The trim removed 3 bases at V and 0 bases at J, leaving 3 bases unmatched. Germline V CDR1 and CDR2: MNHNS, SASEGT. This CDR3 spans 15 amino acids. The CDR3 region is CASSETGATNYGYTF. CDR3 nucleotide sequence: TGTGCCAGCAGTGAGACAGGGGCAACTAACTATGGCTACACCTTC.

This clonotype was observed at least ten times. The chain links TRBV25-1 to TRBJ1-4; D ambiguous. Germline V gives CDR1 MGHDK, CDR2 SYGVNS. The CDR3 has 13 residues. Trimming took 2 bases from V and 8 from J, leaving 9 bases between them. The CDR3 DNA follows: TGTGCCAGCAGTGAAGCCGGGATGGAAAAACTGTTTTTT. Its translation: CASSEAGMEKLFF.

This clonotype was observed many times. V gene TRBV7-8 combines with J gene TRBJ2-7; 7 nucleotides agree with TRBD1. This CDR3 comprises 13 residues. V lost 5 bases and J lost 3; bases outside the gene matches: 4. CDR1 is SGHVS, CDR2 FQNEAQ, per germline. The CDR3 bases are TGTGCCAGCAGCGCAAGGACAGGCTACGAGCAGTACGTC. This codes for CASSARTGYEQYV.

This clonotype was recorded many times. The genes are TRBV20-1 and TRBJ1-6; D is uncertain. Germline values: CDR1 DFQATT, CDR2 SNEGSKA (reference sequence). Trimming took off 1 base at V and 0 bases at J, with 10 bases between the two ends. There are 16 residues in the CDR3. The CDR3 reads CSARVTGSSYNSPLHF. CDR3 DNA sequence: TGCAGTGCTAGAGTGACCGGGAGCTCCTATAATTCACCCCTCCACTTT.

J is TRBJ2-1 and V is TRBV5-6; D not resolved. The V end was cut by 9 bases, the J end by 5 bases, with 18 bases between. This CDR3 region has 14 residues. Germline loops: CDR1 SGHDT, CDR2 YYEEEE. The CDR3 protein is CAMSPEVRHNEQFF. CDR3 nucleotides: TGTGCCATGAGCCCCGAGGTCCGGCACAATGAGCAGTTCTTC.

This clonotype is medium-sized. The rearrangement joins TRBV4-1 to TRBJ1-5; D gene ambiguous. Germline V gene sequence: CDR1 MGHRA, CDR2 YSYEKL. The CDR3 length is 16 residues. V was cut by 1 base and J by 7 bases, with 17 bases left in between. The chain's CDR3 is CASSQGAYRWEQPQHF. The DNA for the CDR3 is TGCGCCAGCAGCCAAGGAGCTTACCGTTGGGAGCAGCCCCAGCATTTT.